The present TCR beta chain was sequenced within a study of OX40 agonist ivuxolimab in advanced cancers. Study in general: Hepatocellular carcinoma, melanoma, renal cell or head and neck cancer affected the dose-escalation patients. With a range of roughly 20 to 80, age averaged about 58 years, and nearly 85% were male.

Findings and caveats of the study: Blood T cells, both CD4+ and CD8+, expanded clonally by week 6 at 0.1 to 3.0 mg/kg. CD4+ T cells averaged fewer expanded clones than CD8+ T cells.

Looked up from germline, CDR1 is SGDLS and CDR2 is YYNGEE. The CDR3 loop spans 14 amino acids. V lost 0 bases and J lost 4, with 7 bases in between. TCRdb's table, derived via immunoSEQ multiplex PCR, lists solely in-frame clones and lacks some. The table lists 67,000 or so clones, roughly nine tenths of them singletons, with roughly 0.99% in the top ten. This clone was detected only once. As yet, its antigen is unknown. Sequencing used CD4+ or CD8+ T cells sorted from blood, obtained in a trial of the OX40 agonist ivuxolimab. This TCR derives from an adult with an advanced solid tumor such as melanoma, head and neck, liver or kidney cancer. V gene TRBV9 combines with J gene TRBJ2-2, with a tentative D call TRBD2 (5 bases). The CDR3 spells CASSVEGSTGELFF. The CDR3 DNA follows: TGTGCCAGCAGCGTAGAAGGGAGCACCGGGGAGCTGTTTTTT.